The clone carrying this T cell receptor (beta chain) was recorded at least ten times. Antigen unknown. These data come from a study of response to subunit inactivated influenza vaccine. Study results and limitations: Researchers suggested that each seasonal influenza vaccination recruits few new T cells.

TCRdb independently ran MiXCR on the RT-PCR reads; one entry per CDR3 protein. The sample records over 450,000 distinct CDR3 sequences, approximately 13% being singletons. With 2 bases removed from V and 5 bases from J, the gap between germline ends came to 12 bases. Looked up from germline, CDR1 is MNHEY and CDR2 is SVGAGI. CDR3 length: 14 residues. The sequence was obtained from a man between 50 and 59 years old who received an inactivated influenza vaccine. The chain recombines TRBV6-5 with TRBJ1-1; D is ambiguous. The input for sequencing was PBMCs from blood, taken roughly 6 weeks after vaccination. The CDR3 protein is CASSYIGLGTEAFF. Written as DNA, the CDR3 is TGTGCCAGCAGTTACATCGGGCTGGGGACTGAAGCTTTCTTT.